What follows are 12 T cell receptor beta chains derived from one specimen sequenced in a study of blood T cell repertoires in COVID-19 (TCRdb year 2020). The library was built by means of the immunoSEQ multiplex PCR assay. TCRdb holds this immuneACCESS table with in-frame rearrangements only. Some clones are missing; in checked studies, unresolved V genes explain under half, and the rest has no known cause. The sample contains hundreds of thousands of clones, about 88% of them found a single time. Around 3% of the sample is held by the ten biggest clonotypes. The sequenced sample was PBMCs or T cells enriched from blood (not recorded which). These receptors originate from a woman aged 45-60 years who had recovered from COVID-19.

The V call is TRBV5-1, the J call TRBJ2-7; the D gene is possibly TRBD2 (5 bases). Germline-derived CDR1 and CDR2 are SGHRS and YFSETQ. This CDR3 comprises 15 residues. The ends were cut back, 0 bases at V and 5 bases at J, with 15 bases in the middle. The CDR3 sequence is CASSLADGLLDEQYF. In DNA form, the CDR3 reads TGCGCCAGCAGCTTGGCGGACGGACTCCTGGACGAGCAGTACTTC.

The CDR3 loop is CASSSQGHQPQHF. In DNA, the CDR3 is TGTGCCAGCAGCTCGCAGGGGCATCAGCCCCAGCATTTT. The chain recombines TRBV7-2 with TRBJ1-5; maybe TRBD1 (6 bases). The length of the CDR3 is 13 residues. Germline V gives CDR1 SGHTA, CDR2 FQGNSA. V was trimmed by 4 bases and J by 5 bases, leaving 9 bases between them. The whole variable domain, remainder taken from reference TRBV7-2 and TRBJ1-5, is GAGVSQSPSNKVTEKGKDVELRCDPISGHTALYWYRQSLGQGLEFLIYFQGNSAPDKSGLPSDRFSAERTGGSVSTLTIQRTQQEDSAVYLCASSSQGHQPQHFGDGTRLSIL.

DNA for the CDR3: TGTGCCAGCTCACCATATACAGGGGGCGACGAGCAGTACTTC. It codes for CASSPYTGGDEQYF. This chain uses TRBV18 with TRBJ2-7, with 9 bases lining up with TRBD1. J gave up 5 bases and V 2 bases, and 4 bases lay outside the gene matches. The V gene's germline CDR1 is KGHSH and CDR2 LQKENI. CDR3 length: 14 residues.

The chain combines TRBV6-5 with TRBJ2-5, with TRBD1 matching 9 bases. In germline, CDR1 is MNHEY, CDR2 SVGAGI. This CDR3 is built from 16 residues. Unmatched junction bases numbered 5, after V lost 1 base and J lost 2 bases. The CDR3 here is CASSYFGDRGQETQYF. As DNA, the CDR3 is TGTGCCAGCAGTTACTTCGGCGACAGGGGGCAAGAGACCCAGTACTTC.

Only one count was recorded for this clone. CDR3 sequence reads: CASREPGTGGLGYTF. DNA of the CDR3: TGTGCCAGCAGGGAACCCGGGACAGGGGGCTTAGGCTACACCTTC. V usage is TRBV5-6 and J usage is TRBJ1-2; 12 bases agree with TRBD1. CDR1 and CDR2 (germline): SGHDT, YYEEEE. The CDR3 has 15 amino acids. The V and J ends lost 5 bases and 8 bases, in that order; junction bases with no gene match: 10.

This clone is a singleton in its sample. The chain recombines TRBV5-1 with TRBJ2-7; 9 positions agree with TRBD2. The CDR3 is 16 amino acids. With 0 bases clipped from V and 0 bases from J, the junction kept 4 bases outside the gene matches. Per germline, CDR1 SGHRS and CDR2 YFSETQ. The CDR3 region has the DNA TGCGCCAGCAGCTTGGGACTAGCGGATTACTCCTACGAGCAGTACTTC. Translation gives CASSLGLADYSYEQYF.

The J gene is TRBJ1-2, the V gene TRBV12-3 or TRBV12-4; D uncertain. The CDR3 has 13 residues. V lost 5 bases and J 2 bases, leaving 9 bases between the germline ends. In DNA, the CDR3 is TGTGCCAGCAGTCACGACTGGAACTATGGCTACACCTTC. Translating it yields CASSHDWNYGYTF.

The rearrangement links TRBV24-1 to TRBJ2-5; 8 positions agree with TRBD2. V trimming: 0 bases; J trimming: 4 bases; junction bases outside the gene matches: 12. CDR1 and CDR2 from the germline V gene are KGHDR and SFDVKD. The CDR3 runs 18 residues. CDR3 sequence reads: CATSDLDAAAGERETQYF. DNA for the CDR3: TGTGCCACCAGTGATTTGGATGCTGCAGCGGGAGAAAGAGAGACCCAGTACTTC.

The chain's CDR3 is CASLRRGTDTQYF. The CDR3 DNA is TGTGCCAGCCTCAGGCGGGGCACAGATACGCAGTATTTT. This chain connects TRBV27 to TRBJ2-3; tentative D call: TRBD2 (5 bases). Germline-derived CDR1 and CDR2 are MNHEY and SMNVEV (reference sequence). The V end was cut by 8 bases, the J end by 1 base, with 10 bases between. There are 13 residues in the CDR3.

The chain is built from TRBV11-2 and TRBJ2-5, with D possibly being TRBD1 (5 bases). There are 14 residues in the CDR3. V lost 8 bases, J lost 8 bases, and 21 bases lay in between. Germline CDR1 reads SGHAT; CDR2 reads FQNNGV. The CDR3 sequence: CASGGVGPADTQYF. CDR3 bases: TGTGCCAGCGGTGGGGTGGGGCCGGCGGACACCCAGTACTTC. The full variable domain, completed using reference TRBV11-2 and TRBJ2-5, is EAGVAQSPRYKIIEKRQSVAFWCNPISGHATLYWYQQILGQGPKLLIQFQNNGVVDDSQLPKDRFSAERLKGVDSTLKIQPAKLEDSAVYLCASGGVGPADTQYFGPGTRLLVL.

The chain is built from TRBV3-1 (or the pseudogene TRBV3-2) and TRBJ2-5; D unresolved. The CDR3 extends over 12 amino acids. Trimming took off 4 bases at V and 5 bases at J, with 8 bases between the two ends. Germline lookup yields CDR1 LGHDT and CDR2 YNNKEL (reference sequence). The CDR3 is CASSLTLETQYF. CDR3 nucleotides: TGTGCCAGCAGCCTCACTCTCGAGACCCAGTACTTC.

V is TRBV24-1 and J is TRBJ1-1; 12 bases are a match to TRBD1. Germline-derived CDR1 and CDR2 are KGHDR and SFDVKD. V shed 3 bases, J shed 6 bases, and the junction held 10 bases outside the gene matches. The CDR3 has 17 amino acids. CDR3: CATSDAAGTGGSAEAFF. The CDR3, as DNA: TGTGCCACCAGTGATGCGGCCGGGACAGGGGGCTCGGCTGAAGCTTTCTTT.